The 29 T cell receptor beta chains reported below all come from one sample, sequenced in a study of OX40 agonist ivuxolimab in advanced cancers. TCRdb's copy holds only in-frame clones and misses some; the assay was immunoSEQ multiplex PCR. There are 85,000 to 100,000 clones in the sample; about 90% occur only once, and about 4.5% lies in the top ten. The source was CD4+ or CD8+ T cells sorted from blood, collected in a trial of the OX40 agonist ivuxolimab. The receptors were sampled from an adult with an advanced solid tumor such as melanoma, head and neck, liver or kidney cancer.

This clone was seen more than once but under ten times. J is TRBJ1-4 and V is TRBV7-2, with TRBD1 matching over 9 bases. Germline CDR1 is SGHTA and CDR2 is FQGNSA. CDR3 length: 16 amino acids. J lost 7 bases, V lost 5 bases, and 11 bases had no gene match. The CDR3 DNA is TGTGCCAGCAGCCCGACAGGGGGGATCGGTGGTGAAAAACTGTTTTTT. As protein: CASSPTGGIGGEKLFF.

This chain links TRBV5-1 with TRBJ1-2; D is uncertain. Trimming left V 0 bases short and J 4 bases short, with 16 bases between. This CDR3 region has 16 residues. The V gene's germline CDR1 is SGHRS and CDR2 YFSETQ. The CDR3 DNA reads TGCGCCAGCAGCTTGGTGGGTGGGCCACTAGGCTATGGCTACACCTTC. Amino acids: CASSLVGGPLGYGYTF.

The chain joins TRBV7-3 to TRBJ2-2; TRBD1 is a possible D gene (6 bases). The CDR3 loop spans 16 amino acids. V shed 2 bases and J shed 5 bases, with 15 bases lying between them. Looked up from germline, CDR1 is SGHTA and CDR2 is FQGTGA. The CDR3 DNA reads as TGTGCCAGCAGCTTACCTGGGACACCTCTTACCGGGGAGCTGTTTTTT. Protein sequence: CASSLPGTPLTGELFF.

The chain couples TRBV6-5 to TRBJ1-4, with TRBD1 as a possible D gene (6 bases). V lost 6 bases and J lost 0, with 11 bases in between. This CDR3 region has 15 residues. Germline V CDR1 and CDR2: MNHEY, SVGAGI. The CDR3 DNA follows: TGTGCCAGCAGCACCGAGGGGGCAACTAATGAAAAACTGTTTTTT. It yields the protein CASSTEGATNEKLFF.

V usage is TRBV29-1 and J usage is TRBJ1-5; TRBD1 is a possible D gene (6 bases). Germline V gene sequence: CDR1 SQVTM, CDR2 ANQGSEA. V lost 5 bases, J lost 6 bases, and 14 bases lay in between. The CDR3 runs to 13 residues. CDR3 sequence reads: CSVSQGRGQPQHF. CDR3 DNA: TGCAGCGTTTCACAGGGAAGGGGTCAGCCCCAGCATTTT.

The chain combines TRBV6-5 with TRBJ2-1; D may be TRBD1 (7 bases). CDR1 and CDR2 from the germline V gene are MNHEY and SVGAGI. The CDR3 runs to 11 residues. Trimming took off 5 bases at V and 9 bases at J, with 8 bases between the two ends. The CDR3 DNA reads as TGTGCCAGCAGTCAGGGGGGTGAGCAGTTCTTC. It is translated as CASSQGGEQFF.

This rearrangement joins TRBV6-1 to TRBJ1-6; D may be TRBD1 (6 bases). Per the germline V gene, CDR1 is MNHNS and CDR2 is SASEGT. V gave up 3 bases and J gave up 9 bases, with 21 bases separating them. This CDR3 spans 17 amino acids. The CDR3 coding sequence is TGTGCCAGCAGTGACAAGTGGGCCCAGGCCAGGGGTTCACCCCTCCACTTT. Translation gives CASSDKWAQARGSPLHF.

The chain links TRBV25-1 to TRBJ1-2; 7 nucleotides match TRBD1. The J segment lost 6 bases and the V segment lost 2 bases, leaving 9 bases of the junction unmatched. This CDR3 comprises 15 residues. Germline assignment: CDR1 MGHDK and CDR2 SYGVNS. This CDR3 reads CASSERGRGKDGYTF. In nucleotides, the CDR3 is TGTGCCAGCAGTGAACGGGGCAGGGGGAAAGATGGCTACACCTTC.

V gene TRBV2 combines with J gene TRBJ1-3; D possibly corresponds to TRBD1 (5 bases). This CDR3 comprises 15 residues. CDR1 and CDR2 from the germline V gene are SNHLY and FYNNEI. V dropped 3 bases and J dropped 0 bases, with 9 bases sitting between them. Here the CDR3 reads CASSDRGSSGNTIYF. Here the CDR3 DNA reads TGTGCCAGCAGTGATAGGGGCAGCTCTGGAAACACCATATATTTT.

The chain is built from TRBV2 and TRBJ2-1; D may be TRBD2 (6 bases). Germline values: CDR1 SNHLY, CDR2 FYNNEI. The CDR3 covers 15 residues. Trimming removed 4 bases from V and 4 bases from J, with 14 bases in between. The CDR3 is CASSGGGSLYNEQFF. CDR3 nucleotides: TGTGCCAGCAGTGGAGGAGGGAGCCTTTACAATGAGCAGTTCTTC. The full variable domain, its missing parts supplied by reference TRBV2 and TRBJ2-1, is EPEVTQTPSHQVTQMGQEVILRCVPISNHLYFYWYRQILGQKVEFLVSFYNNEISEKSEIFDDQFSVERPDGSNFTLKIRSTKLEDSAMYFCASSGGGSLYNEQFFGPGTRLTVL.

This clone was seen a few times. CDR3 bases: TGTGCCTCCCATCCCAGGGCCATGGCGGCTGAAGCTTTCTTT. This encodes CASHPRAMAAEAFF. The chain uses TRBV5-6 and TRBJ1-1; D possibly corresponds to TRBD1 (5 bases). V dropped 10 bases and J dropped 6 bases, with 22 bases sitting between them. The CDR3 runs to 14 residues. Per the germline V gene, CDR1 is SGHDT and CDR2 is YYEEEE.

The genes are TRBV5-1 and TRBJ1-1; no definite D call. This CDR3 is 13 amino acids long. The germline gives CDR1 SGHRS, CDR2 YFSETQ. Between the trimmed V and J ends, which lost 2 bases and 4 bases, there was a span of 9 bases. The DNA for the CDR3 is TGCGCCAGCAGCTTCACGGACGGCACTGAAGCTTTCTTT. It yields the protein CASSFTDGTEAFF.

This clone was seen just once. This chain links TRBV6-5 with TRBJ2-3, with no clear D. The CDR3 is made up of 14 amino acids. The V end lost 1 base, the J end lost 0 bases, and 5 bases lay between the germline ends. Looked up from germline, CDR1 is MNHEY and CDR2 is SVGAGI. The CDR3 DNA sequence: TGTGCCAGCAGTTACTTGGGCAGCACAGATACGCAGTATTTT. Protein: CASSYLGSTDTQYF.

The rearrangement links TRBV28 to TRBJ1-1; the D is unclear. The CDR3 sequence is 13 residues long. Between the trimmed V and J ends, which lost 2 bases and 10 bases, there was a span of 14 bases. Germline V gene sequence: CDR1 MDHEN, CDR2 SYDVKM. The CDR3 sequence is CASSLNSGDGAFF. Here the CDR3 DNA reads TGTGCCAGCAGTTTAAACAGCGGGGATGGAGCTTTCTTT.

This clone was seen a few times. J is TRBJ2-5 and V is TRBV20-1; no definite D call. CDR1 is DFQATT and CDR2 is SNEGSKA in the germline V gene (reference sequence). Trimming pared 5 bases from V and 5 bases from J, leaving 9 bases between. This CDR3 contains 11 residues. The CDR3 DNA reads as TGCAGTGCTCTCCTCGGGGAGACCCAGTACTTC. Protein: CSALLGETQYF.

The V and J genes are TRBV6-1 and TRBJ2-1, with D maybe TRBD2 (6 bases). The germline CDR1 and CDR2 sequences are MNHNS and SASEGT. The CDR3 loop spans 15 amino acids. V dropped 2 bases and J dropped 7 bases, with 15 bases sitting between them. CDR3 sequence: CASSESGRPGNEQFF. The CDR3 DNA reads TGTGCCAGCAGTGAAAGTGGGAGGCCGGGGAATGAGCAGTTCTTC.

This rearrangement joins TRBV5-1 to TRBJ1-2; D perhaps matches TRBD1 (5 bases). This CDR3 region has 14 residues. Trimming removed 2 bases from V and 3 bases from J, with 11 bases in between. Per germline, CDR1 SGHRS and CDR2 YFSETQ. The CDR3 loop reads CASSFHLGDYGYTF. As DNA, the CDR3 is TGCGCCAGCAGCTTTCATTTGGGGGACTATGGCTACACCTTC.

The rearrangement uses TRBV7-2 and TRBJ1-5; 7 bases agree with TRBD1. V shed 2 bases and J 3 bases; nucleotides not matched to a gene: 7. This CDR3 has 16 residues. Per germline, CDR1 SGHTA and CDR2 FQGNSA. Here the CDR3 reads CASSLQGVLPNQPQHF. DNA of the CDR3: TGTGCCAGCAGCTTACAGGGGGTTCTCCCCAATCAGCCCCAGCATTTT.

The chain is built from TRBV5-4 and TRBJ2-7; unclear D gene. The CDR3 length is 12 residues. Deletions cut 1 base from V and 6 bases from J, with 8 bases between. From germline, CDR1 is SGHNT and CDR2 YYREEE (reference sequence). CDR3 DNA sequence: TGTGCCAGCAGCTTGTTGATGGGCGAGCAGTACTTC. The encoded protein is CASSLLMGEQYF.

The chain links TRBV19 to TRBJ1-1; D perhaps matches TRBD1 (5 bases). The CDR3 extends over 14 amino acids. The V gene lost 9 bases and the J gene lost 4 bases, with 18 bases spanning the gap. CDR1 is LNHDA, CDR2 SQIVND, per germline (reference sequence). Here the CDR3 reads CASLGRGLATEAFF. In nucleotides, the CDR3 is TGTGCCAGCCTCGGGAGGGGATTGGCCACTGAAGCTTTCTTT.

The rearrangement uses TRBV7-3 and TRBJ2-1; a possible D gene is TRBD1 (6 bases). The CDR3 extends over 13 amino acids. Trimming took 5 bases from V and 5 from J, leaving 10 bases between them. Germline CDR1 SGHTA, CDR2 FQGTGA. CDR3 bases: TGTGCCAGCAGCAAGGACAGAGACAATGAGCAGTTCTTC. This sequence encodes CASSKDRDNEQFF.

V and J are TRBV27 and TRBJ1-5; weak D call: TRBD1 (5 bases). V was clipped by 8 bases and J by 4 bases, with 15 bases between them. The CDR3 sequence is 14 residues long. Germline lookup yields CDR1 MNHEY and CDR2 SMNVEV (reference sequence). The CDR3 region has the DNA TGTGCCAGCCGATCCCGGGACGGTAATCAGCCCCAGCATTTT. Its translation is CASRSRDGNQPQHF.

The gene calls are TRBV10-3 and TRBJ2-5; D possibly corresponds to TRBD2 (6 bases). V gave up 3 bases and J gave up 2 bases, with 10 bases separating them. Germline values: CDR1 ENHRY, CDR2 SYGVKD. This CDR3 region has 14 residues. The DNA of the CDR3 is TGTGCCATCAGTGATGGCGGGAATCAAGAGACCCAGTACTTC. It specifies CAISDGGNQETQYF.

This clone appeared a few times. The chain uses TRBV9 and TRBJ1-1; the D is unclear. The CDR3 has 12 residues. CDR1 is SGDLS and CDR2 is YYNGEE in the germline V gene. The V end was cut by 2 bases, the J end by 6 bases, with 8 bases between. CDR3 DNA: TGTGCCAGCAGCGTCTTGGAGTCTGAAGCTTTCTTT. Its translation is CASSVLESEAFF.

The chain carries TRBV19 and TRBJ1-3; D is uncertain. V lost 5 bases, J lost 0 bases, and 11 bases lay in between. The germline V gene encodes CDR1 LNHDA and CDR2 SQIVND (reference sequence). The CDR3 consists of 15 residues. The CDR3 loop reads CASSPDEISGNTIYF. For the CDR3, the DNA is TGTGCCAGTAGTCCCGACGAGATCTCTGGAAACACCATATATTTT.

The V gene is TRBV11-2, the J gene TRBJ2-7, with 9 bases lining up with TRBD2. The V gene end was trimmed by 3 bases and the J gene end by 3 bases; junction bases not matched to a gene: 6. CDR1 and CDR2 from the germline V gene are SGHAT and FQNNGV. The CDR3 runs to 15 residues. The CDR3 is CASSLAAGGNYEQYV. CDR3 coding DNA: TGTGCCAGCAGCTTGGCGGCGGGAGGGAACTACGAGCAGTACGTC.

The chain employs TRBV27 and TRBJ1-1, with D hard to call. Trimming took 8 bases from V and 4 from J, leaving 17 bases between them. CDR3 length: 14 amino acids. Germline V gene lookup returns CDR1 MNHEY and CDR2 SMNVEV (reference sequence). CDR3: CASGNLGSGTEAFF. In DNA form, the CDR3 reads TGTGCCAGCGGGAACTTAGGGAGCGGCACTGAAGCTTTCTTT.

The CDR3 DNA reads TGTGCCAGCTTCCGGGACAGGCAAGTGAGTGAGCAGTTCTTC. It encodes CASFRDRQVSEQFF. V and J are TRBV6-1 and TRBJ2-1; 8 positions match TRBD1. CDR1 is MNHNS and CDR2 is SASEGT in the germline V gene. Trimming cost V 8 bases and J 9 bases; bases outside gene matches: 12. The CDR3 length is 14 residues.

V gene TRBV28 combines with J gene TRBJ1-2; D is ambiguous. The CDR3 sequence is 11 residues long. Germline CDR1 is MDHEN and CDR2 is SYDVKM. The V end lost 6 bases, the J end lost 1 base, and 3 bases lay between the germline ends. The CDR3 loop reads CASRDNYGYTF. CDR3 sequence (DNA): TGTGCCAGCAGAGATAACTATGGCTACACCTTC.